Shown below are 16 T cell receptor beta chains from a single sample sequenced in a study of T cells expressing NK-cell markers (dated by TCRdb to about 2020). The library was produced with 5' RACE. The listed sequencing device is Illumina HiSeq 2000. Through TCRdb reprocessing, the reads give one entry per CDR3 protein sequence; DNA is omitted. The table for this sample lists roughly 420,000 distinct CDR3 sequences. The ten largest clones represent approximately 6.8% of the sample. Source material: blood T cells: a sorted CD56 or NKG2C T cell subset, CD4+ or CD8+ T cells, or bulk PBMC T cells (not recorded which). These receptors all come from a woman aged 18 to 75 in good health.

CDR3 amino acids: CASRLKSTGDYNSPLHF. This sequence joins TRBV27 and TRBJ1-6. Germline V gives CDR1 MNHEY, CDR2 SMNVEV (reference sequence). This CDR3 comprises 17 residues.

The V and J genes are TRBV2 and TRBJ1-5. Per germline, CDR1 SNHLY and CDR2 FYNNEI. This CDR3 has 16 amino acids. The CDR3: CASRSGAQLGNQPQHF.

The chain uses TRBV15 and TRBJ1-3; TCRdb's assignment of TRBD1 cannot be checked, as there is no DNA. Looked up from germline, CDR1 is LNHNV and CDR2 is YYDKDF (reference sequence). This CDR3 has 16 amino acids. CDR3 amino acids: CATSRDSRVSGNTIYF.

The chain links TRBV6-1 to TRBJ1-2. There are 13 residues in the CDR3. Germline values: CDR1 MNHNS, CDR2 SASEGT. This chain's CDR3 is CASSLGGGPGYTF.

The rearrangement links TRBV20-1 to TRBJ2-1; with no DNA, the TCRdb D assignment of TRBD1 cannot be verified. Germline assignment: CDR1 DFQATT and CDR2 SNEGSKA (reference sequence). The CDR3 length is 15 residues. CDR3 residues: CSARHRDRGLHEQFF.

The rearrangement links TRBV5-4 to TRBJ2-2; checking the TCRdb D call of TRBD1 is not possible without DNA. The CDR3 extends over 17 amino acids. In germline, CDR1 is SGHNT, CDR2 YYREEE (reference sequence). CDR3 region: CASSLGLAGEDTGELFF.

J is TRBJ2-3 and V is TRBV12-3 or TRBV12-4; as DNA is missing, the TRBD2 call by TCRdb cannot be tested. This CDR3 is 13 amino acids long. The CDR3: CASSPSGTDTQYF.

This chain uses TRBV10-1 with TRBJ2-1; checking the TCRdb D call of TRBD1 is not possible without DNA. The germline CDR1 and CDR2 sequences are WNHNN and SYGVQD (reference sequence). The CDR3 sequence is 13 residues long. CDR3 protein: CASVGGNVNEQFF.

The rearrangement joins TRBV5-1 to TRBJ2-5. The CDR3 loop spans 13 amino acids. Per germline, CDR1 SGHRS and CDR2 YFSETQ. The CDR3 region is CASSLNSKETQYF.

This sequence joins TRBV20-1 and TRBJ2-5; as DNA is missing, the TRBD2 call by TCRdb cannot be tested. The germline gives CDR1 DFQATT, CDR2 SNEGSKA (reference sequence). The CDR3 totals 16 residues. The CDR3 is CSAQPSLRLARETQYF.

The chain has TRBV19 and TRBJ1-5; the D call from TCRdb, TRBD1, cannot be confirmed without DNA. From germline, CDR1 is LNHDA and CDR2 SQIVND (reference sequence). This CDR3 has 15 amino acids. CDR3 in amino acids: CASKHTGGSNQPQHF.

The genes are TRBV3-1 and TRBJ2-5; the D call from TCRdb, TRBD1, cannot be confirmed without DNA. The CDR3 extends over 12 amino acids. Germline V gives CDR1 LGHDT, CDR2 YNNKEL (reference sequence). The CDR3 sequence: CASSDRRETQYF.

The chain joins TRBV14 to TRBJ2-2. The germline gives CDR1 SGHDN, CDR2 FVKESK. The CDR3 length is 15 residues. CDR3 sequence reads: CASSQDLRRTGELFF.

The V and J genes are TRBV7-8 and TRBJ2-1; the D call of TRBD1 rests on TCRdb alone, since no DNA is present to check it. The CDR3 extends over 18 amino acids. The germline CDR1 and CDR2 sequences are SGHVS and FQNEAQ. CDR3 sequence: CASSPSGTGGLPYNEQFF.

The chain couples TRBV5-1 to TRBJ2-1; TCRdb selects TRBD2, and the lack of DNA leaves this call unchecked. This CDR3 spans 16 amino acids. Germline-derived CDR1 and CDR2 are SGHRS and YFSETQ. CDR3 amino acids: CASSQTSGGSYNEQFF.

The V call is TRBV6-5, the J call TRBJ2-7; TCRdb returns TRBD2, unconfirmable since there is no DNA. Germline V gives CDR1 MNHEY, CDR2 SVGAGI. CDR3 length equals 19 residues. The CDR3 loop is CASSSPHGLAGDTFYEQYF.